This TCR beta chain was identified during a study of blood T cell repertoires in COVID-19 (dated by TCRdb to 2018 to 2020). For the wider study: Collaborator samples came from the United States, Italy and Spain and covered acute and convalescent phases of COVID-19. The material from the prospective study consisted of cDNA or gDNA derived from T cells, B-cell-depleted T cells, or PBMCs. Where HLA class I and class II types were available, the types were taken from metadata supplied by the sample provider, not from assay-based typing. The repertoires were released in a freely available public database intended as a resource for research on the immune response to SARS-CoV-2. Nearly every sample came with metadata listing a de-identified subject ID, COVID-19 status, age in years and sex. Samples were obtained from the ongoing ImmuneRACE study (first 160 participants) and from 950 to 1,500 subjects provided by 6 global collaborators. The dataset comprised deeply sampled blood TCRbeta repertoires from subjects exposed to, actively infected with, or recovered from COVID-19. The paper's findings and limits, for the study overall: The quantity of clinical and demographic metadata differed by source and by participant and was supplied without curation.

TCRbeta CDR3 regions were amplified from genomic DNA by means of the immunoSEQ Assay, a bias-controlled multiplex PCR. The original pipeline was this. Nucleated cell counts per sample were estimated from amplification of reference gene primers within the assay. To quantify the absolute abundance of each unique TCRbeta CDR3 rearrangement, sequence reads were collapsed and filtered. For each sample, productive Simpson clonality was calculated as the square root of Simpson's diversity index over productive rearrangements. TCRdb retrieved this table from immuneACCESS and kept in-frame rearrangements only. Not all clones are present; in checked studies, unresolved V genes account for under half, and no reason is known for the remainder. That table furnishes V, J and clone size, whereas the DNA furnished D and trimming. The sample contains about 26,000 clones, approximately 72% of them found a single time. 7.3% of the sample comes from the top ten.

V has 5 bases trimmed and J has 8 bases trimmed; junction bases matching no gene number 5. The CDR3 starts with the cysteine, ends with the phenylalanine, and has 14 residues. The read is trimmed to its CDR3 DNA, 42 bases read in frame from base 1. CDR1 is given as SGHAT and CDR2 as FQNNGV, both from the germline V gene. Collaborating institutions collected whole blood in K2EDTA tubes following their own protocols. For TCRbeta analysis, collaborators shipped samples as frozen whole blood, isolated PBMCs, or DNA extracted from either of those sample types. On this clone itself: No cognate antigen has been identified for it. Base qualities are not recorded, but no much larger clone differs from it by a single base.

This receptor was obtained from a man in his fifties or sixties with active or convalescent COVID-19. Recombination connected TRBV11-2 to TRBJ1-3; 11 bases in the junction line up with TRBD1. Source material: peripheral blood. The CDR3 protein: CASSRTGGLDTIYF. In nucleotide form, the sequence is TGTGCCAGCAGCCGGACAGGGGGCTTAGACACCATATATTTT. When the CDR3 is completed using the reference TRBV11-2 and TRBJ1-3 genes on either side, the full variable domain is EAGVAQSPRYKIIEKRQSVAFWCNPISGHATLYWYQQILGQGPKLLIQFQNNGVVDDSQLPKDRFSAERLKGVDSTLKIQPAKLEDSAVYLCASSRTGGLDTIYFGEGSWLTVV.